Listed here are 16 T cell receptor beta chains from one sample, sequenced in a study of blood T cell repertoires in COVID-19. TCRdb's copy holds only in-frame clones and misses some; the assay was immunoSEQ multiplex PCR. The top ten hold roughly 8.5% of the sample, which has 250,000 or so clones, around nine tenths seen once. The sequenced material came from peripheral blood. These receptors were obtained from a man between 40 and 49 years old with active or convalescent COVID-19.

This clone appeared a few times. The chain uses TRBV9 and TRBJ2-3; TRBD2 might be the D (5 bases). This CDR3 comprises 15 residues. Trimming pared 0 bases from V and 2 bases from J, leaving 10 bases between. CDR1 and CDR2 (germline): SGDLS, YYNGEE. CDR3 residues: CASSVAGRITDTQYF. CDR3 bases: TGTGCCAGCAGCGTAGCGGGAAGGATCACAGATACGCAGTATTTT. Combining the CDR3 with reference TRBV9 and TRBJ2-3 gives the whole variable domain DSGVTQTPKHLITATGQRVTLRCSPRSGDLSVYWYQQSLDQGLQFLIQYYNGEERAKGNILERFSAQQFPDLHSELNLSSLELGDSALYFCASSVAGRITDTQYFGPGTRLTVL.

CDR3 DNA sequence: TGTGCCTGGAGGGAAGGGAGTTCGGACCTCTATGGCTACACCTTC. It yields the protein CAWREGSSDLYGYTF. This chain links TRBV30 with TRBJ1-2; D not certain. In germline, CDR1 is GTSNPN, CDR2 SVGIG (reference sequence). V lost 3 bases and J lost 4, with 18 bases in between. The CDR3 spans 15 residues.

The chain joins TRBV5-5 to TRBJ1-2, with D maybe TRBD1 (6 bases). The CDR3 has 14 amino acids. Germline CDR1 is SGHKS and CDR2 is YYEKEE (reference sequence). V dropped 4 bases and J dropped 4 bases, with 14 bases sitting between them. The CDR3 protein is CASSQIQGSYGYTF. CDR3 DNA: TGTGCCAGCAGCCAGATACAGGGAAGCTATGGCTACACCTTC.

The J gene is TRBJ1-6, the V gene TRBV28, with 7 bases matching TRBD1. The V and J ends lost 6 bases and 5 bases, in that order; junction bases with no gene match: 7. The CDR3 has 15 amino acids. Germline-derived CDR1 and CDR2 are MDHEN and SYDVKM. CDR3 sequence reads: CASRPTGAHNSPLHF. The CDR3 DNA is TGTGCCAGCAGACCTACAGGGGCCCATAATTCACCCCTCCACTTT. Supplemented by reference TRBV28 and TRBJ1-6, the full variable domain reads DVKVTQSSRYLVKRTGEKVFLECVQDMDHENMFWYRQDPGLGLRLIYFSYDVKMKEKGDIPEGYSVSREKKERFSLILESASTNQTSMYLCASRPTGAHNSPLHFGNGTRLTVT.

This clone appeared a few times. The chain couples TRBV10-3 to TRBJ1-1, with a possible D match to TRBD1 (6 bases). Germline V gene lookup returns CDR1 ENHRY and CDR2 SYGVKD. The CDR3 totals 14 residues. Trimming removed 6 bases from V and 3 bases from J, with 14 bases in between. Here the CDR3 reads CAIRGAGVDTEAFF. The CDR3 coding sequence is TGTGCCATCAGAGGAGCAGGGGTTGACACTGAAGCTTTCTTT.

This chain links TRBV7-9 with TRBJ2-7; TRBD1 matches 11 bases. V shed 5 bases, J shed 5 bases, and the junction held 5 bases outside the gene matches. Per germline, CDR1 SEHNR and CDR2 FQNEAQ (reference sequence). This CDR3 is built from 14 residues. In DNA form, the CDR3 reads TGTGCCAGCAGCCCAGGACAGGGGGCCGACGAGCAGTACTTC. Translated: CASSPGQGADEQYF.

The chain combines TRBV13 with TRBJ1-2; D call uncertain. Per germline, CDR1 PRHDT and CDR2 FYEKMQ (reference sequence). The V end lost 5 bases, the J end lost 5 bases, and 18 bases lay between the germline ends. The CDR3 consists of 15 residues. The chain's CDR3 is CASSGDGPFRYGYTF. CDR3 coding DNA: TGTGCCAGCAGCGGAGATGGCCCCTTTCGGTATGGCTACACCTTC.

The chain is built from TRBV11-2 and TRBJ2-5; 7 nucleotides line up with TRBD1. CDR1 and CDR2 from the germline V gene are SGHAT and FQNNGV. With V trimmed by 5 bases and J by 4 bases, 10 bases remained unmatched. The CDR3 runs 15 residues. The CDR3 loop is CASSQPAGGGETQYF. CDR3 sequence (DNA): TGTGCCAGCAGCCAGCCCGCAGGGGGTGGAGAGACCCAGTACTTC.

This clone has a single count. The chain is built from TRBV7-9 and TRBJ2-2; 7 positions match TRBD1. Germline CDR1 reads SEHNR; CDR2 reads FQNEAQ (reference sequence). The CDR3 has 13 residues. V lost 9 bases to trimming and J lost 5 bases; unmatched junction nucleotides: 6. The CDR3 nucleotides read TGTGCCAGGACAGGGCCCGGGACCGGGGAGCTGTTTTTT. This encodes CARTGPGTGELFF.

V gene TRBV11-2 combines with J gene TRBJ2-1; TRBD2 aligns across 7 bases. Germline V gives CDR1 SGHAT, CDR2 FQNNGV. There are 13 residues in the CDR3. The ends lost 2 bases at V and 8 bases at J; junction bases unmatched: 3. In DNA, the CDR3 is TGTGCCAGCAGCTTAACTAGCGAAGATGAGCAGTTCTTC. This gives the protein CASSLTSEDEQFF.

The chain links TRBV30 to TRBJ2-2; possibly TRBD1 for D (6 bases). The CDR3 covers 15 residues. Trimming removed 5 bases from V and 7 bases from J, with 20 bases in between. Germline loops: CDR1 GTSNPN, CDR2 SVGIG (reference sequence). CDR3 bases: TGTGCCTGGGGGGTCTTTGACAGGCGGGTCGGGGAGCTGTTTTTT. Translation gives CAWGVFDRRVGELFF.

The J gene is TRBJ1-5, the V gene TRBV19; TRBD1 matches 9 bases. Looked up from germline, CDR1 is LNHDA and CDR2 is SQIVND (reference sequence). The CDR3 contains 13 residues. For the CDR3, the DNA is TGTGCGGCAGGGACAGGGTTCGACCAGCCCCAGCATTTT. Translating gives CAAGTGFDQPQHF.

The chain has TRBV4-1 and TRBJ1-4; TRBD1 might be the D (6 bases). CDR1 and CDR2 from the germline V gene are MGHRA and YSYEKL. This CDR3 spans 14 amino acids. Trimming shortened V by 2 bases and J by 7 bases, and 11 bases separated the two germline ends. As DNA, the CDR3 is TGCGCCAGCAGCCAATCCGGGACACCTGAAAAACTGTTTTTT. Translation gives CASSQSGTPEKLFF.

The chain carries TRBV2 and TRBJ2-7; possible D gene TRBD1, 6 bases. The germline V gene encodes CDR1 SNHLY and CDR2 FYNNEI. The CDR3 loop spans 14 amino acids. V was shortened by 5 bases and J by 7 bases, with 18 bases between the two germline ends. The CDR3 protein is CASSLDRSSREQYF. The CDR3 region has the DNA TGTGCCAGCAGTCTTGACAGGTCTTCGAGGGAGCAGTACTTC.

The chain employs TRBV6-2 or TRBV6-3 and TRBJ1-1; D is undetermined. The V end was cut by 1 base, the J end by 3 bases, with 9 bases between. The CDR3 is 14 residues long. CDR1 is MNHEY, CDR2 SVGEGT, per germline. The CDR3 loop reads CASSYWQADTEAFF. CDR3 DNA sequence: TGTGCCAGCAGTTACTGGCAGGCCGACACTGAAGCTTTCTTT.

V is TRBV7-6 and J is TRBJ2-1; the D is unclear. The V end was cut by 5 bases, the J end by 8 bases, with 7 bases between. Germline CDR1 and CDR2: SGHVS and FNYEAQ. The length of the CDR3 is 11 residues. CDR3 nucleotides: TGTGCCAGCAGCCTGGGCGATGAGCAGTTCTTC. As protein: CASSLGDEQFF.